This T cell receptor beta chain was obtained from a study of T cell responses to AZD1222 COVID-19 vaccine. Deletions cut 6 bases from V and 4 bases from J, with 16 bases between. Germline CDR1 and CDR2: MNHEY and SVGAGI. This CDR3 has 15 residues. Assay used: immunoSEQ multiplex PCR; TCRdb lists only in-frame clones, some missing. Altogether fewer than 150,000 clones are present, approximately 90% being singletons, with the ten largest covering 1.5%. This clonotype was sampled from an adult in good health. The source was peripheral blood, collected on day 0 of AZD1222 vaccination. The rearrangement uses TRBV6-5 and TRBJ1-3; D possibly corresponds to TRBD1 (6 bases). As DNA, the CDR3 is TGTGCCAGCAGGAAAACCGGGGGCTCCGGAAACACCATATATTTT. Amino acids: CASRKTGGSGNTIYF.